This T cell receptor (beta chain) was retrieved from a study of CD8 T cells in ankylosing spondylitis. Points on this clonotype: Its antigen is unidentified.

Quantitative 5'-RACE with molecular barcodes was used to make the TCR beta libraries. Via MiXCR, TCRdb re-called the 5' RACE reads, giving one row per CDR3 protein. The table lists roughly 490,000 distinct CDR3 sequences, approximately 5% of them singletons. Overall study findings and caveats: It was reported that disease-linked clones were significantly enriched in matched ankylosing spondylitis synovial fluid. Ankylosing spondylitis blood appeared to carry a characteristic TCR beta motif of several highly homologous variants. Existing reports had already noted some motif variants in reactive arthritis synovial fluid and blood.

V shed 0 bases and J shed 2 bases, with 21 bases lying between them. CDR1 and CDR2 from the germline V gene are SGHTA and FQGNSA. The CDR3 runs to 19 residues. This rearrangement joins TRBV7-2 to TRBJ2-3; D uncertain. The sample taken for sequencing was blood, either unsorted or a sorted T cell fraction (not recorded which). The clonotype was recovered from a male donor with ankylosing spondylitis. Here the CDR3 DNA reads TGTGCCAGCAGCTTAGCGCCGGACCGCTATCTATGGGCCACAGATACGCAGTATTTT. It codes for CASSLAPDRYLWATDTQYF. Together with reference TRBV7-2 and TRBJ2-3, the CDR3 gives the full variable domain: GAGVSQSPSNKVTEKGKDVELRCDPISGHTALYWYRQSLGQGLEFLIYFQGNSAPDKSGLPSDRFSAERTGGSVSTLTIQRTQQEDSAVYLCASSLAPDRYLWATDTQYFGPGTRLTVL.